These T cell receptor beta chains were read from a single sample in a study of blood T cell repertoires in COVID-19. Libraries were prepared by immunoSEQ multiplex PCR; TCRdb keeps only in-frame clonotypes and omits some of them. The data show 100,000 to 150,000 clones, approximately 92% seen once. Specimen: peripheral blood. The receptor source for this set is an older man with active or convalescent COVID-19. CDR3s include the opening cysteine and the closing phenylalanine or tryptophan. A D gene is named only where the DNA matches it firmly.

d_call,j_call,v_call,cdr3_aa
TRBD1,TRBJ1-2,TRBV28,CASRTGAGRSYGYTF
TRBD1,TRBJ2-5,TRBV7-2,CASSFQDRETQYF
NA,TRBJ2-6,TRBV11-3,CASSLGPGRGGANVLTF
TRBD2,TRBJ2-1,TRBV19,CASSIFAGGPNEQFF
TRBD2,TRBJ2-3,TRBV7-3,CASSLQPRTSGSTPDTQYF
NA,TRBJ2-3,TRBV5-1,CASSYLQGMGTDTQYF
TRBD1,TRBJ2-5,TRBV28,CASSPGTGKILSSNPQETQYF
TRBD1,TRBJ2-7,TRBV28,CASSTTGGPSYEQYF
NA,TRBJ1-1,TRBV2,CASSVQGSTEAFF
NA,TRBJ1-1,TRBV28,CASSPPPGNSMNTEAFF
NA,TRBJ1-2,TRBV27,CASSLSRAGGHGYTF
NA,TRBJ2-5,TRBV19,CASRRRGETQYF
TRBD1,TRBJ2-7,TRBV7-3,CASSQRLDRVREQYF
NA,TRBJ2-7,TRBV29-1,CSVIRQDTYEQYF
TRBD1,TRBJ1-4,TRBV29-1,CSVAGQGGEKLFF
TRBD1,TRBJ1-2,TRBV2,CASEDAGGANYGYTF
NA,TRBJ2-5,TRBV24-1,CATTDYQETQYF